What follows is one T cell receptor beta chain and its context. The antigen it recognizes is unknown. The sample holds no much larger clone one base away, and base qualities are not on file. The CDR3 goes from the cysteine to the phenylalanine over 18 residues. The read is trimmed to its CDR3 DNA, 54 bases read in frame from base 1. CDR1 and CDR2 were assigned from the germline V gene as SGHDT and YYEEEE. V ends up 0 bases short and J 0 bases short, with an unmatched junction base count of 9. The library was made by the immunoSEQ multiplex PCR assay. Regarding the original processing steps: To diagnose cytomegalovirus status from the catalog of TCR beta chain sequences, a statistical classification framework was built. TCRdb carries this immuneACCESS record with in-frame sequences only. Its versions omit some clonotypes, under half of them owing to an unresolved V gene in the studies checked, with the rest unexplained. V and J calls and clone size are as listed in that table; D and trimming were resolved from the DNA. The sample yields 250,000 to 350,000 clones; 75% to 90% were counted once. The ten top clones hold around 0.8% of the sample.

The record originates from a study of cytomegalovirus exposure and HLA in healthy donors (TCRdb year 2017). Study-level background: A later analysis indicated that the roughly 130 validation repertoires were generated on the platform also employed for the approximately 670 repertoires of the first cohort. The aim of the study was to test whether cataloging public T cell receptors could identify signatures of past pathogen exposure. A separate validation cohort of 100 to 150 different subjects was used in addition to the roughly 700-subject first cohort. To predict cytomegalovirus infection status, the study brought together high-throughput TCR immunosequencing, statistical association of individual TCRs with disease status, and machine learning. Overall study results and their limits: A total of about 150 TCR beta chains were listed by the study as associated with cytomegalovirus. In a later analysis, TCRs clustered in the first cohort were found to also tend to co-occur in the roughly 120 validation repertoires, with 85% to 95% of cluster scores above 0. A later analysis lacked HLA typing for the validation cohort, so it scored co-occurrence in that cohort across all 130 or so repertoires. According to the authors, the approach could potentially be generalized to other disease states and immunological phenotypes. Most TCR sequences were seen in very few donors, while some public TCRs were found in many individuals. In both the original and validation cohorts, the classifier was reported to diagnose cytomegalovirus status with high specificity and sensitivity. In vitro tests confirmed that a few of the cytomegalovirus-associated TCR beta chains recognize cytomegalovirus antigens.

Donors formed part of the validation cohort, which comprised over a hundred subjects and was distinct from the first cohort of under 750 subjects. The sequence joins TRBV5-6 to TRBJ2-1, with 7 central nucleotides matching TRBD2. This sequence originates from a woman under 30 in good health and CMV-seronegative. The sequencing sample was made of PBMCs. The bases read TGTGCCAGCAGCTTGGATTGGCGGGAGAGGAGCTCCTACAATGAGCAGTTCTTC. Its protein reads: CASSLDWRERSSYNEQFF.